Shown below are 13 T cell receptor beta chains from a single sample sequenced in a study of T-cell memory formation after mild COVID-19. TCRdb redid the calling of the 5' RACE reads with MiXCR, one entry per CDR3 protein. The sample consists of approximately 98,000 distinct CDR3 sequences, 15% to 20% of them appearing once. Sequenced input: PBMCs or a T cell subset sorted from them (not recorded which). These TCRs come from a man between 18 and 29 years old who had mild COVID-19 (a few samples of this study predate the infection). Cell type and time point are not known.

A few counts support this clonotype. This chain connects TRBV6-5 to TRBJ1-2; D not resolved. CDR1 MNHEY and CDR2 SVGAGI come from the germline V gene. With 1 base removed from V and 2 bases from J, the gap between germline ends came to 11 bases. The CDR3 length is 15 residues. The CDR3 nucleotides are TGTGCCAGCAGTTACTTCCCGTTGTCAAACTATGGCTACACCTTC. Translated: CASSYFPLSNYGYTF.

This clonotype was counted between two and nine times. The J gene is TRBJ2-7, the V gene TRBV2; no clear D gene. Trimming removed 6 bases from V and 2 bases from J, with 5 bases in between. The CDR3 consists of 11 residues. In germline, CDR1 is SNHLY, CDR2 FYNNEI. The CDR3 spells CASRTTYEQYV. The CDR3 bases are TGTGCCAGCAGAACCACCTACGAGCAGTACGTC.

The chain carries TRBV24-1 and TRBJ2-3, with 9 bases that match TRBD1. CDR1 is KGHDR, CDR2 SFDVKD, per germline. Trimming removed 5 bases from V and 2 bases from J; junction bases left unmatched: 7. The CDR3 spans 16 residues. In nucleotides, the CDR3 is TGTGCCACCAGTGGATCGGACAGGGGCATCACAGATACGCAGTATTTT. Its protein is CATSGSDRGITDTQYF.

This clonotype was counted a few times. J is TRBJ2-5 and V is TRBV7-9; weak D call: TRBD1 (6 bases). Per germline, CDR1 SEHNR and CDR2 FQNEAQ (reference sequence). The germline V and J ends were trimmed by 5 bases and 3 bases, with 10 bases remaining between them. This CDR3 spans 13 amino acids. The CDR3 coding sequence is TGTGCCAGCAGCGTGAGGGGGAAAGAGACCCAGTACTTC. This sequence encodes CASSVRGKETQYF.

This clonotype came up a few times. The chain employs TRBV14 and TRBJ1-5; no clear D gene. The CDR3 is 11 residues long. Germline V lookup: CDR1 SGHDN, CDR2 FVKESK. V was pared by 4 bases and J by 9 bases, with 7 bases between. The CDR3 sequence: CASSLEWPQHF. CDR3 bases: TGTGCCAGCAGCCTCGAGTGGCCCCAGCATTTT.

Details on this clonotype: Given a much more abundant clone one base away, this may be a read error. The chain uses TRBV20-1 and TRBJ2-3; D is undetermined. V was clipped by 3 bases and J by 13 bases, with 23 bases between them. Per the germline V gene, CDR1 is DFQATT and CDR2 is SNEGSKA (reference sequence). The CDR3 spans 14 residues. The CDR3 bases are TGCAGTGCTAGCCCGAAGTCGGGTTTTGTTTCGAAGTATTTT. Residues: CSASPKSGFVSKYF.

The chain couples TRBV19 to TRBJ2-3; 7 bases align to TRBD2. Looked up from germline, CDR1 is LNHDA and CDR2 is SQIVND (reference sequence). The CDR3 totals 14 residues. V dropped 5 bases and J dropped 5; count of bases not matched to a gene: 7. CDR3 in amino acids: CASSGGGAEDTQYF. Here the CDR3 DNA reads TGTGCCAGTAGTGGGGGAGGGGCTGAAGATACGCAGTATTTT. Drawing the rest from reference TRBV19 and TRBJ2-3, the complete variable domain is DGGITQSPKYLFRKEGQNVTLSCEQNLNHDAMYWYRQDPGQGLRLIYYSQIVNDFQKGDIAEGYSVSREKKESFPLTVTSAQKNPTAFYLCASSGGGAEDTQYFGPGTRLTVL.

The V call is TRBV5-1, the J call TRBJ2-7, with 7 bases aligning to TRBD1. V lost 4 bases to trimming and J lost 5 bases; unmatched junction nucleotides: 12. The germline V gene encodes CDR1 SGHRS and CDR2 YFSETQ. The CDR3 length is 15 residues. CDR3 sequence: CASSHSGQTFNEQYF. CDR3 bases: TGCGCCAGCAGCCATTCGGGACAGACCTTCAACGAGCAGTACTTC.

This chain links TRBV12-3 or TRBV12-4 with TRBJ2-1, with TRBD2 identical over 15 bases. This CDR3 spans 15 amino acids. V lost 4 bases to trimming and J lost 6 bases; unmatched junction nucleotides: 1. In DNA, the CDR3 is TGTGCCAGCAGTTGGACTAGCGGGAGGGTCAATGAGCAGTTCTTC. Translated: CASSWTSGRVNEQFF.

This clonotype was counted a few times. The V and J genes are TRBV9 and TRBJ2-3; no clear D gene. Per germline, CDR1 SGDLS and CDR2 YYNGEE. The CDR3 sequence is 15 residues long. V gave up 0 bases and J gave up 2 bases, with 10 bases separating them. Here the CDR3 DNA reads TGTGCCAGCAGCGTAGATGGCAGAACCACAGATACGCAGTATTTT. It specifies CASSVDGRTTDTQYF.

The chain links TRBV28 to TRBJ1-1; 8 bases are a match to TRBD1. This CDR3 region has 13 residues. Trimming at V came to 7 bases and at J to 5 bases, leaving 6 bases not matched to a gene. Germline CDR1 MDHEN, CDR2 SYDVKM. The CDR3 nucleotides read TGTGCCAGCATACCGGACAGGGAGACTGAAGCTTTCTTT. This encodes CASIPDRETEAFF.

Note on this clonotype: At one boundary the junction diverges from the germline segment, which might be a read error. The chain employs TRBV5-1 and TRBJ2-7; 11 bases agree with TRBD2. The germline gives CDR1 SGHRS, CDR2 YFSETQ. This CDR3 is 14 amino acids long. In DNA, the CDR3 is TGCGCCAGCAGATTGGGACTAGCGGCCTACGAGCAGTACTTC. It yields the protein CASRLGLAAYEQYF.

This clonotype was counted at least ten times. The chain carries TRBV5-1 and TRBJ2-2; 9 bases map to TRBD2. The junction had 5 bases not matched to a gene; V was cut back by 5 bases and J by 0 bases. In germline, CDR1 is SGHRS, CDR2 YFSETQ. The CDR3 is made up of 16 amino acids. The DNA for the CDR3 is TGCGCCAGCAGACGGCTAGCGGGGCCGAACACCGGGGAGCTGTTTTTT. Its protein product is CASRRLAGPNTGELFF.